The clone carrying this TCR beta chain was detected only a few times. These data belong to a study of Graves' ophthalmopathy and Graves' hyperthyroidism. Across the whole study: Peripheral blood was gathered at the point of initial diagnosis, before any treatment started.

The CDR3 loop spans 15 amino acids. With 7 bases clipped from V and 3 bases from J, the junction kept 10 bases outside the gene matches. Germline CDR1 is MNHNS and CDR2 is SASEGT. Other autoimmune diseases, uncontrolled infections, pregnancy and lactation each led to patient exclusion. Using RNA transcripts, the TCR beta CDR3 regions were amplified. Following a first-round RT-PCR that used HTBI primers, a second-round multiplex PCR was carried out. A single record per CDR3 protein comes from TCRdb applying MiXCR to the multiplex PCR reads. Of about 480,000 distinct CDR3 sequences in the sample, around an eighth were seen once.

The source of this sequence is a woman aged 25 to 45 with Graves' ophthalmopathy. Input material: blood. The V gene is TRBV6-1, the J gene TRBJ1-1, with 8 bases that match TRBD1. DNA of the CDR3: TGTGCCAGCAAACAGGAGGACAGGGTATACACTGAAGCTTTCTTT. This sequence encodes CASKQEDRVYTEAFF.